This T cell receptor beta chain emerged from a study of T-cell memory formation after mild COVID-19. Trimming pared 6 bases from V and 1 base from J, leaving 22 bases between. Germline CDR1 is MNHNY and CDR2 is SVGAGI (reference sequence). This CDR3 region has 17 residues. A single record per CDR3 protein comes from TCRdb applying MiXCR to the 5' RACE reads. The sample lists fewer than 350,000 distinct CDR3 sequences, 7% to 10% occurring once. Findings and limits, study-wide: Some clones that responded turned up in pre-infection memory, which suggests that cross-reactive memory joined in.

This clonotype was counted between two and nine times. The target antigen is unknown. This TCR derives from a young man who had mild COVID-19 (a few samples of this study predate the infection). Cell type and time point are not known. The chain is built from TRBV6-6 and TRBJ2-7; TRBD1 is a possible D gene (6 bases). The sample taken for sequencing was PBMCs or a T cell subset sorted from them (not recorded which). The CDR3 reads CASRERFQGRLSYEQYF. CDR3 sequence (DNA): TGTGCCAGCAGGGAGAGATTTCAGGGGCGCCTGTCCTACGAGCAGTACTTC.